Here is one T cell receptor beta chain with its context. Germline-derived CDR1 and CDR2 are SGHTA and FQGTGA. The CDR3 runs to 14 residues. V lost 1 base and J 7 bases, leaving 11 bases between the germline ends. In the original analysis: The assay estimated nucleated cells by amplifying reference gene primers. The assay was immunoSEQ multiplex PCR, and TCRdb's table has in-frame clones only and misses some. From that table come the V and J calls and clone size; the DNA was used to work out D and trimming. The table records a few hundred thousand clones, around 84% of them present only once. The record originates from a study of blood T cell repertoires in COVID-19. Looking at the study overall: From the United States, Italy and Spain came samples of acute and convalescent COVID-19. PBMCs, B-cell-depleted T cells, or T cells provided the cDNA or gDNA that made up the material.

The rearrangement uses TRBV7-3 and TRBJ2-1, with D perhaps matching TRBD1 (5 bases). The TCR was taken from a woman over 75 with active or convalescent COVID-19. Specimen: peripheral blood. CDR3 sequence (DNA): TGTGCCAGCAGCTTAAGTCGGACAATAAATGAGCAGTTCTTC. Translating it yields CASSLSRTINEQFF.